The 6 T cell receptor beta chains below come from one sample, sequenced in a study of T cell responses to AZD1222 COVID-19 vaccine. The method was immunoSEQ multiplex PCR; TCRdb's version includes in-frame clones alone and lacks a portion of them. This table has 100,000 to 120,000 clones, about 90% appearing once. Material: peripheral blood, obtained on day 0 of AZD1222 vaccination. These receptors originate from an adult in good health.

This clone showed up just once. The chain uses TRBV11-3 and TRBJ1-1; D possibly corresponds to TRBD1 (6 bases). Per germline, CDR1 SGHNT and CDR2 YENEEA. This CDR3 comprises 12 residues. The V end lost 4 bases, the J end lost 6 bases, and 9 bases lay between the germline ends. For the CDR3, the DNA is TGTGCCAGCAGCTCAGGGGCCTCTGAAGCTTTCTTT. Its translation is CASSSGASEAFF.

This chain uses TRBV7-9 with TRBJ2-5, with 9 positions matching TRBD2. In germline, CDR1 is SEHNR, CDR2 FQNEAQ (reference sequence). V shed 8 bases, J shed 5 bases, and the junction held 12 bases outside the gene matches. The CDR3 sequence is 15 residues long. CDR3 DNA sequence: TGTGCCAGCCGCTGGGGCGGGGGGGCCGGTGAGACCCAGTACTTC. It encodes CASRWGGGAGETQYF. Full variable domain (remainder filled in from reference TRBV7-9 and TRBJ2-5): DTGVSQNPRHKITKRGQNVTFRCDPISEHNRLYWYRQTLGQGPEFLTYFQNEAQLEKSRLLSDRFSAERPKGSFSTLEIQRTEQGDSAMYLCASRWGGGAGETQYFGPGTRLLVL.

The chain joins TRBV28 to TRBJ2-7, with TRBD2 identical over 10 bases. CDR1 is MDHEN, CDR2 SYDVKM, per germline. The CDR3 covers 15 residues. The V gene end was trimmed by 6 bases and the J gene end by 3 bases; junction bases not matched to a gene: 8. The CDR3 sequence: CASSGAGGLSYEQYF. CDR3 nucleotide sequence: TGTGCCAGCAGCGGAGCGGGGGGGCTTAGCTACGAGCAGTACTTC.

The rearrangement uses TRBV7-2 and TRBJ1-1; 8 bases line up with TRBD1. The CDR3 has 13 residues. V was pared by 6 bases and J by 4 bases, with 4 bases of the junction left unmatched. Germline V CDR1 and CDR2: SGHTA, FQGNSA. The CDR3 protein is CASRRDRGTEAFF. CDR3 nucleotides: TGTGCCAGCAGGCGCGACAGGGGCACTGAAGCTTTCTTT.

The rearrangement links TRBV5-4 to TRBJ1-2; 9 bases are a match to TRBD1. CDR3 length equals 13 residues. CDR1 and CDR2 from the germline V gene are SGHNT and YYREEE (reference sequence). The trim removed 2 bases at V and 8 bases at J, leaving 4 bases unmatched. CDR3 coding DNA: TGTGCCAGCAGCTTCGGGACAGGGTACGGCTACACCTTC. Its protein is CASSFGTGYGYTF.

The chain joins TRBV5-1 to TRBJ2-2, with D perhaps matching TRBD1 or TRBD2 (5 bases each). The germline V gene encodes CDR1 SGHRS and CDR2 YFSETQ. There are 17 residues in the CDR3. Trimming removed 2 bases from V and 5 bases from J, with 19 bases in between. This chain's CDR3 is CASSFTVGTPKTGELFF. The DNA for the CDR3 is TGCGCCAGCAGCTTTACGGTGGGGACCCCTAAGACCGGGGAGCTGTTTTTT.